These 20 T cell receptor beta chains came from one sample sequenced in a study of CD8 T cells in ankylosing spondylitis. TCRdb re-called the 5' RACE reads through MiXCR, storing one row per CDR3 protein. Among roughly 200,000 distinct CDR3 sequences, around 13% were seen once, and the ten largest hold 16%. Sequencing was done on a sample of blood, either unsorted or a sorted T cell fraction (not recorded which). Source of these receptors: a male donor with ankylosing spondylitis or in good health (not recorded which).

At least ten counts were recorded for this clonotype. This sequence joins TRBV29-1 and TRBJ1-1, with 9 bases aligning to TRBD1. The germline V gene encodes CDR1 SQVTM and CDR2 ANQGSEA. There are 12 residues in the CDR3. After removal of 6 bases from V and 1 base from J, the junction contained 0 bases not matched to a gene. The CDR3, as DNA: TGCAGCGTGGACAGGGGGAACACTGAAGCTTTCTTT. It yields the protein CSVDRGNTEAFF. The full variable domain, completed using reference TRBV29-1 and TRBJ1-1, is SAVISQKPSRDICQRGTSLTIQCQVDSQVTMMFWYRQQPGQSLTLIATANQGSEATYESGFVIDKFPISRPNLTFSTLTVSNMSPEDSSIYLCSVDRGNTEAFFGQGTRLTVV.

J is TRBJ2-3 and V is TRBV5-5, with 8 bases lining up with TRBD2. CDR1 SGHKS and CDR2 YYEKEE come from the germline V gene (reference sequence). This CDR3 region has 15 residues. V shed 1 base, J shed 5 bases, and the junction held 6 bases outside the gene matches. The CDR3 loop reads CASSLKSGGGDTQYF. CDR3 nucleotide sequence: TGTGCCAGCAGCTTGAAGAGCGGGGGAGGAGATACGCAGTATTTT.

In its sample, this clonotype was seen a few times. The chain employs TRBV27 and TRBJ2-2; weak D call: TRBD2 (5 bases). Germline V gene sequence: CDR1 MNHEY, CDR2 SMNVEV (reference sequence). V was cut by 5 bases and J by 7 bases, with 17 bases left in between. The CDR3 has 15 amino acids. CDR3: CASSPGTAFSGELFF. CDR3 nucleotide sequence: TGTGCCAGCAGTCCGGGAACAGCTTTTAGCGGGGAGCTGTTTTTT.

This clonotype was counted at least ten times. The chain uses TRBV5-1 and TRBJ2-7; possibly TRBD1 for D (6 bases). The germline V gene has CDR1 SGHRS and CDR2 YFSETQ. The CDR3 is 14 amino acids. Between the trimmed V and J ends, which lost 0 bases and 0 bases, there was a span of 7 bases. CDR3 in DNA: TGCGCCAGCAGCTTGGCAGGGGTCTCCTACGAGCAGTACTTC. Amino acids: CASSLAGVSYEQYF.

This clonotype has a handful of counts. This chain uses TRBV2 with TRBJ2-1; the match to TRBD2 covers 8 bases. The CDR3 has 15 residues. Germline V gene lookup returns CDR1 SNHLY and CDR2 FYNNEI. Trimming removed 1 base from V and 6 bases from J; junction bases left unmatched: 5. The CDR3 is CASSEGAGAVNEQFF. In DNA form, the CDR3 reads TGTGCCAGCAGTGAAGGAGCGGGGGCGGTCAATGAGCAGTTCTTC.

The rearrangement joins TRBV6-5 to TRBJ2-7; D is possibly TRBD1 or TRBD2 (5 bases each). V was trimmed by 5 bases and J by 7 bases, leaving 12 bases between them. Germline CDR1 and CDR2: MNHEY and SVGAGI. This CDR3 has 12 amino acids. The CDR3 DNA follows: TGTGCCAGCAGTCAAGGGACGGATGAGCAGTACTTC. Its protein product is CASSQGTDEQYF.

This clonotype occurred a few times. This rearrangement joins TRBV4-1 to TRBJ2-7, with 9 nucleotides matching TRBD1. V lost 0 bases, J lost 4 bases, and 7 bases stayed unmatched. The CDR3 is 16 amino acids. Germline V CDR1 and CDR2: MGHRA, YSYEKL. Here the CDR3 DNA reads TGCGCCAGCAGCCAAGAACAGGTACAGGGGGCATACGAGCAGTACTTC. Protein: CASSQEQVQGAYEQYF.

This clonotype was observed at least ten times. The rearrangement links TRBV14 to TRBJ1-1; D not resolved. Germline loops: CDR1 SGHDN, CDR2 FVKESK. There are 17 residues in the CDR3. Deletions cut 0 bases from V and 1 base from J, with 15 bases between. The CDR3, as DNA: TGTGCCAGCAGCCAAGATCTAGGTTGGGGTCCGAACACTGAAGCTTTCTTT. It codes for CASSQDLGWGPNTEAFF.

This clonotype was detected only a few times. The J gene is TRBJ2-6, the V gene TRBV6-1; D gene ambiguous. V was trimmed by 2 bases and J by 2 bases, leaving 7 bases between them. CDR1 is MNHNS, CDR2 SASEGT, per germline. There are 15 residues in the CDR3. CDR3 bases: TGTGCCAGCAGTGAAAAGGATACTGGGGCCAACGTCCTGACTTTC. Translation gives CASSEKDTGANVLTF.

V is TRBV6-1 and J is TRBJ1-1; 11 bases map to TRBD1. The CDR3 is 15 residues long. V lost 5 bases, J lost 4 bases, and 6 bases stayed unmatched. The germline V gene has CDR1 MNHNS and CDR2 SASEGT. The CDR3 bases are TGTGCCAGCAGTACGGACAGGGGGCCAGGCACTGAAGCTTTCTTT. Its translation is CASSTDRGPGTEAFF.

This chain links TRBV27 with TRBJ1-1; no definite D call. The germline gives CDR1 MNHEY, CDR2 SMNVEV (reference sequence). This CDR3 is built from 12 residues. Trimming shortened V by 6 bases and J by 1 base, and 6 bases separated the two germline ends. DNA of the CDR3: TGTGCCAGCAGGGCGTCGAACACTGAAGCTTTCTTT. Its translation is CASRASNTEAFF.

This chain's CDR3 is CAISESRDSYEQYF. In nucleotides, the CDR3 is TGTGCCATCAGTGAGTCGCGGGACTCCTACGAGCAGTACTTC. The V and J genes are TRBV10-3 and TRBJ2-7; maybe TRBD2 (6 bases). Between the trimmed V and J ends, which lost 0 bases and 0 bases, there was a span of 6 bases. CDR3 length equals 14 residues. Germline CDR1 is ENHRY and CDR2 is SYGVKD.

The sample holds a few counts of this clonotype. This chain connects TRBV20-1 to TRBJ2-7; no reliable D call. Looked up from germline, CDR1 is DFQATT and CDR2 is SNEGSKA (reference sequence). The CDR3 loop spans 15 amino acids. The V end lost 0 bases, the J end lost 1 base, and 13 bases lay between the germline ends. CDR3 in amino acids: CSARDRESASYEQYF. The DNA of the CDR3 is TGCAGTGCTAGAGATAGGGAAAGCGCGTCCTACGAGCAGTACTTC.

This clonotype was detected only a few times. The V gene is TRBV6-1, the J gene TRBJ2-1; 13 bases are shared with TRBD2. There are 15 residues in the CDR3. Germline CDR1 MNHNS, CDR2 SASEGT. The V and J ends lost 5 bases and 6 bases, in that order; junction bases with no gene match: 4. The CDR3 DNA follows: TGTGCCAGCAGTAAGGGGACTAGCGGGATCAATGAGCAGTTCTTC. Protein product: CASSKGTSGINEQFF.

This clonotype was seen a few times. In DNA, the CDR3 is TGTGCCACCAGCAGAGATCAGCAGGAGACGGTCTATGGCTACACCTTC. Translated, it gives CATSRDQQETVYGYTF. The chain links TRBV15 to TRBJ1-2; D is unclear. CDR1 is LNHNV, CDR2 YYDKDF, per germline (reference sequence). The CDR3 loop spans 16 amino acids. Trimming shortened V by 0 bases and J by 4 bases, and 15 bases separated the two germline ends. The variable domain in full, completed from reference TRBV15 and TRBJ1-2, reads DAMVIQNPRYQVTQFGKPVTLSCSQTLNHNVMYWYQQKSSQAPKLLFHYYDKDFNNEADTPDNFQSRRPNTSFCFLDIRSPGLGDTAMYLCATSRDQQETVYGYTFGSGTRLTVV.

This clonotype was recorded many times. The rearrangement joins TRBV2 to TRBJ2-7, with unresolved D. Germline V gives CDR1 SNHLY, CDR2 FYNNEI. CDR3 length: 12 residues. Deletions cut 7 bases from V and 2 bases from J, with 9 bases between. The CDR3 is CASTDHTYEQYF. DNA of the CDR3: TGTGCCAGCACAGACCACACCTACGAGCAGTACTTC.

This clonotype was seen ten or more times. V and J are TRBV15 and TRBJ2-2; 8 positions match TRBD2. CDR1 is LNHNV, CDR2 YYDKDF, per germline (reference sequence). The CDR3 runs 16 residues. Losses at the gene ends were 6 bases for V and 2 bases for J; bases not matched to a gene: 8. CDR3: CATRRSGGYNTGELFF. The CDR3 nucleotides read TGTGCCACCAGAAGGAGCGGGGGATATAACACCGGGGAGCTGTTTTTT.

The J gene is TRBJ2-5, the V gene TRBV20-1, with no clear D. The V end was cut by 0 bases, the J end by 0 bases, with 14 bases between. From germline, CDR1 is DFQATT and CDR2 SNEGSKA (reference sequence). The CDR3 has 16 residues. Here the CDR3 DNA reads TGCAGTGCTAGAGATGAACAGAGAACATACCAAGAGACCCAGTACTTC. This sequence encodes CSARDEQRTYQETQYF.

CDR3 nucleotides: TGCAGTGCTAGAGATACAGGCGGGCCCGCCTACGAGCAGTACTTC. It yields the protein CSARDTGGPAYEQYF. This sequence joins TRBV20-1 and TRBJ2-7, with D perhaps given as TRBD1 or TRBD2 (5 bases each). V shed 0 bases and J shed 2 bases, with 14 bases lying between them. CDR3 length: 15 amino acids. Germline loops: CDR1 DFQATT, CDR2 SNEGSKA (reference sequence).

The genes are TRBV2 and TRBJ2-3; D perhaps matches TRBD2 (6 bases). The ends were cut back, 7 bases at V and 4 bases at J, with 18 bases in the middle. The CDR3 consists of 15 residues. The germline gives CDR1 SNHLY, CDR2 FYNNEI. The CDR3 loop is CASKDSGRAADTQYF. The CDR3 region has the DNA TGTGCCAGCAAAGATAGCGGACGGGCGGCAGATACGCAGTATTTT.